Shown below are 19 T cell receptor beta chains from a single sample sequenced in a study of T-cell memory formation after mild COVID-19. TCRdb re-called the 5' RACE reads with MiXCR, one entry per CDR3 protein. The table records around 390,000 distinct CDR3 sequences, more than 15% of them present only once. The specimen sequenced was PBMCs or a T cell subset sorted from them (not recorded which). These receptors all stem from a young man who had mild COVID-19 (a few samples of this study predate the infection). Cell type and time point are not known.

This clonotype came up a few times. The rearrangement links TRBV23-1 to TRBJ1-6; D call uncertain. TRBV23-1 is filed as an ORF, its function uncertain. The CDR3 is made up of 13 amino acids. V was shortened by 8 bases and J by 9 bases, with 14 bases between the two germline ends. CDR3 sequence (DNA): TGCGCCAGCGACCAGATATCAGTTTCACCCCTCCACTTT. Amino acid sequence: CASDQISVSPLHF.

This clonotype was detected only a few times. V usage is TRBV19 and J usage is TRBJ2-3; 7 bases map to TRBD2. The ends lost 11 bases at V and 2 bases at J; junction bases unmatched: 13. The CDR3 has 15 residues. From germline, CDR1 is LNHDA and CDR2 SQIVND (reference sequence). The DNA of the CDR3 is TGTGCCCGTCAGAGGAAGCGGGGAATCACAGATACGCAGTATTTT. Protein: CARQRKRGITDTQYF.

The rearrangement links TRBV3-1 to TRBJ1-5, with D unresolved. V was cut by 3 bases and J by 3 bases, with 9 bases left in between. The CDR3 is 14 amino acids. The germline V gene encodes CDR1 LGHDT and CDR2 YNNKEL (reference sequence). CDR3 coding DNA: TGTGCCAGCAGCCACACAAGAGACAATCAGCCCCAGCATTTT. Its translation: CASSHTRDNQPQHF.

About this clonotype itself: A clone one base away is much larger, so this may be a read error. The V call is TRBV27, the J call TRBJ1-1; D remains unclear. The V and J ends lost 8 bases and 1 base respectively, with 5 bases between them. This CDR3 region has 11 residues. CDR1 and CDR2 from the germline V gene are MNHEY and SMNVEV (reference sequence). CDR3 in amino acids: CASWGNTEAFF. The CDR3 bases are TGTGCCAGCTGGGGGAACACTGAAGCTTTCTTT.

The gene calls are TRBV12-3 or TRBV12-4 and TRBJ2-1; D is undetermined. The CDR3 is made up of 15 amino acids. V was shortened by 3 bases and J by 7 bases, with 16 bases between the two germline ends. The CDR3 DNA reads TGTGCCAGCAGTTTTAGTGTCGGATCGGCTAATGAGCAGTTCTTC. It yields the protein CASSFSVGSANEQFF.

The J gene is TRBJ1-5, the V gene TRBV7-9; D possibly corresponds to TRBD1 (5 bases). CDR1 and CDR2 (germline): SEHNR, FQNEAQ (reference sequence). The CDR3 runs to 14 residues. Trimming pared 5 bases from V and 5 bases from J, leaving 13 bases between. The chain's CDR3 is CASSPLVGDQPQHF. CDR3 bases: TGTGCCAGCAGCCCCCTCGTGGGGGATCAGCCCCAGCATTTT.

CDR3 in DNA: TGTGCCAGCAGCCGGGGACAGGACCCCACCGGGGAGCTGTTTTTT. Translation: CASSRGQDPTGELFF. The chain has TRBV7-9 and TRBJ2-2; 8 bases line up with TRBD1. There are 15 residues in the CDR3. CDR1 is SEHNR, CDR2 FQNEAQ, per germline (reference sequence). Unmatched junction bases numbered 6, after V lost 5 bases and J lost 4 bases.

This clonotype has only a few counts. The rearrangement joins TRBV29-1 to TRBJ2-1, with unresolved D. Trimming stripped 5 bases from V and 5 bases from J, with 10 bases between. This CDR3 region has 12 residues. Germline-derived CDR1 and CDR2 are SQVTM and ANQGSEA. The CDR3 coding sequence is TGCAGCGTTAGAAGGAGAGACAATGAGCAGTTCTTC. As protein: CSVRRRDNEQFF.

The V call is TRBV28, the J call TRBJ2-3; D remains ambiguous. There are 13 residues in the CDR3. CDR1 and CDR2 from the germline V gene are MDHEN and SYDVKM. The V end was cut by 4 bases, the J end by 10 bases, with 15 bases between. Written as DNA, the CDR3 is TGTGCCAGCAGTTGGGGTCCCCCCCAAGCGCAGTATTTT. Its protein product is CASSWGPPQAQYF.

In this sample, this clonotype turned up a few times. The chain has TRBV3-1 and TRBJ2-7; 11 bases map to TRBD2. The V gene end was trimmed by 6 bases and the J gene end by 0 bases; junction bases not matched to a gene: 4. The CDR3 runs to 15 residues. Germline CDR1 is LGHDT and CDR2 is YNNKEL (reference sequence). As DNA, the CDR3 is TGTGCCAGCAGTCCTAGCGGGGGGCACTCCTACGAGCAGTACTTC. Translation: CASSPSGGHSYEQYF.

This clonotype appeared a few times. The DNA for the CDR3 is TGTGCCAGCAGCTCTCCGGCGTACCAAGAGACCCAGTACTTC. Translating it yields CASSSPAYQETQYF. The chain recombines TRBV5-6 with TRBJ2-5; D remains unclear. Germline values: CDR1 SGHDT, CDR2 YYEEEE. CDR3 length: 14 residues. Between the trimmed V and J ends, which lost 3 bases and 0 bases, there was a span of 9 bases. Supplemented by reference TRBV5-6 and TRBJ2-5, the full variable domain reads DAGVTQSPTHLIKTRGQQVTLRCSPKSGHDTVSWYQQALGQGPQFIFQYYEEEERQRGNFPDRFSGHQFPNYSSELNVNALLLGDSALYLCASSSPAYQETQYFGPGTRLLVL.

This clonotype has just a few counts. J is TRBJ1-1 and V is TRBV3-1, with D possibly matching TRBD1 (5 bases). Germline-derived CDR1 and CDR2 are LGHDT and YNNKEL (reference sequence). V was trimmed by 8 bases and J by 1 base, leaving 11 bases between them. The CDR3 covers 13 residues. CDR3 nucleotide sequence: TGTGCCAGCGAGGGGCAGCAGAACACTGAAGCTTTCTTT. Translated: CASEGQQNTEAFF. The full variable domain, with the rest looked up from reference TRBV3-1 and TRBJ1-1, is DTAVSQTPKYLVTQMGNDKSIKCEQNLGHDTMYWYKQDSKKFLKIMFSYNNKELIINETVPNRFSPKSPDKAHLNLHINSLELGDSAVYFCASEGQQNTEAFFGQGTRLTVV.

This clonotype was recorded many times. The V call is TRBV5-6, the J call TRBJ2-3; D perhaps matches TRBD2 (7 bases). Trimming cost V 0 bases and J 6 bases, with 17 bases left between them. Germline V lookup: CDR1 SGHDT, CDR2 YYEEEE. The CDR3 consists of 16 residues. CDR3 sequence: CASSLDLPGGRDTQYF. CDR3 bases: TGTGCCAGCAGCTTGGATCTTCCGGGGGGCAGGGATACGCAGTATTTT.

In its sample, this clonotype was seen a few times. V is TRBV5-5 and J is TRBJ2-7, with D tentatively TRBD1 (6 bases). The CDR3 consists of 14 residues. Between the trimmed V and J ends, which lost 1 base and 3 bases, there was a span of 11 bases. CDR1 and CDR2 (germline): SGHKS, YYEKEE (reference sequence). This CDR3 is CASSLSQGSYEQYF. CDR3 nucleotide sequence: TGTGCCAGCAGCTTGTCTCAGGGGAGCTACGAGCAGTACTTC.

This clonotype appeared many times. This chain uses TRBV5-1 with TRBJ2-5; D is unclear. The CDR3 runs to 14 residues. The V and J ends lost 0 bases and 5 bases respectively, with 11 bases between them. In germline, CDR1 is SGHRS, CDR2 YFSETQ. This CDR3 is CASSLEGQLETQYF. Written as DNA, the CDR3 is TGCGCCAGCAGCTTGGAGGGCCAGCTCGAGACCCAGTACTTC.

The V and J genes are TRBV27 and TRBJ1-2; 9 nucleotides align to TRBD1. The CDR3 totals 15 residues. With V trimmed by 6 bases and J by 7 bases, 12 bases remained unmatched. Germline lookup yields CDR1 MNHEY and CDR2 SMNVEV (reference sequence). CDR3 DNA: TGTGCCAGCAGATCGCTTACTACAGGGGGCATTGGCTACACCTTC. Translating gives CASRSLTTGGIGYTF.

The chain employs TRBV20-1 and TRBJ2-7; D might be TRBD1 (6 bases). The CDR3 contains 14 residues. The V end was cut by 2 bases, the J end by 1 base, with 12 bases between. The germline gives CDR1 DFQATT, CDR2 SNEGSKA (reference sequence). The CDR3, as DNA: TGCAGTGCTAGACCGACAACAGGGTCCTACGAGCAGTACTTC. Translated, it gives CSARPTTGSYEQYF.

This chain uses TRBV9 with TRBJ2-5, with no clear D. Germline V gene data show CDR1 as SGDLS and CDR2 as YYNGEE. V was clipped by 3 bases and J by 3 bases, with 12 bases between them. The CDR3 contains 14 residues. This chain's CDR3 is CASSGGVKEETQYF. The CDR3 coding sequence is TGTGCCAGCAGCGGAGGAGTCAAGGAAGAGACCCAGTACTTC.

This clonotype appeared a few times. This rearrangement joins TRBV9 to TRBJ2-4; D is perhaps TRBD1 or TRBD2 (5 bases each). V gave up 3 bases and J gave up 6 bases, with 13 bases separating them. The germline V gene encodes CDR1 SGDLS and CDR2 YYNGEE. The CDR3 has 14 amino acids. CDR3 loop: CASSEGHGGNIQYF. The CDR3 coding sequence is TGTGCCAGCAGCGAAGGACATGGGGGAAACATTCAGTACTTC.